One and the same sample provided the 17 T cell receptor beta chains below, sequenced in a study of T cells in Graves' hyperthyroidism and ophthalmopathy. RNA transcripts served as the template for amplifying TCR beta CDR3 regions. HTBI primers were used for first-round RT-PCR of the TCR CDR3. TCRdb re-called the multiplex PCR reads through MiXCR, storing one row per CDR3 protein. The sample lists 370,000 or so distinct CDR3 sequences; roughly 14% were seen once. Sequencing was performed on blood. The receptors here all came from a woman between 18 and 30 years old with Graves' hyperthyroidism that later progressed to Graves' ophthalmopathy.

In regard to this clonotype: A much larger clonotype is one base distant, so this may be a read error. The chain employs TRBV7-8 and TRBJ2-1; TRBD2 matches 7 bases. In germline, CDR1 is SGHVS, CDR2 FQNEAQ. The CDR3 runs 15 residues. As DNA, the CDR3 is TGTGCCGGCAGCTTTCTAGCGGAGGGGCCCAATGAGCAGTTCTTC. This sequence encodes CAGSFLAEGPNEQFF.

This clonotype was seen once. CDR3 DNA sequence: TGTGCCAGTAACCCCGGGGTCGGGAACACCGGGGAGCTGTTTTTT. It codes for CASNPGVGNTGELFF. The chain joins TRBV19 to TRBJ2-2, with a possible D match to TRBD2 (5 bases). Germline V gene lookup returns CDR1 LNHDA and CDR2 SQIVND (reference sequence). The CDR3 consists of 15 residues. V was pared by 7 bases and J by 1 base, with 13 bases between.

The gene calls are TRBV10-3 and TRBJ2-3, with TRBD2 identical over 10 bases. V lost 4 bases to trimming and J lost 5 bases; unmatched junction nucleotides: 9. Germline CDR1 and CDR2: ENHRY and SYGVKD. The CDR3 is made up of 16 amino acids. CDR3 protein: CAISGEREGLGDTQYF. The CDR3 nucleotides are TGTGCCATCAGTGGGGAGCGGGAGGGCCTTGGAGATACGCAGTATTTT.

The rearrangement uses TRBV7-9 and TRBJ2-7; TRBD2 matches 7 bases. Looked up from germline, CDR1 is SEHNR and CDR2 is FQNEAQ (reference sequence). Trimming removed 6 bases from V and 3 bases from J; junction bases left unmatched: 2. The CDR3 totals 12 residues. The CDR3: CASRGGGYEQYF. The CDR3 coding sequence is TGTGCCAGCAGGGGGGGGGGCTACGAGCAGTACTTC. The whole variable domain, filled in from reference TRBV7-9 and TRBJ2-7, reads DTGVSQNPRHKITKRGQNVTFRCDPISEHNRLYWYRQTLGQGPEFLTYFQNEAQLEKSRLLSDRFSAERPKGSFSTLEIQRTEQGDSAMYLCASRGGGYEQYFGPGTRLTVT.

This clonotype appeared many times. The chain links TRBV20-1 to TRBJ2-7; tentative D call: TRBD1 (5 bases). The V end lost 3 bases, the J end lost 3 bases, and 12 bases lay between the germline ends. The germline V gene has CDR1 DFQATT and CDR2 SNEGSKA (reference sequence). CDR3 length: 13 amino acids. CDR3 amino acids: CSASRPDNYEQYF. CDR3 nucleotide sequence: TGCAGTGCTAGTCGCCCGGACAACTACGAGCAGTACTTC.

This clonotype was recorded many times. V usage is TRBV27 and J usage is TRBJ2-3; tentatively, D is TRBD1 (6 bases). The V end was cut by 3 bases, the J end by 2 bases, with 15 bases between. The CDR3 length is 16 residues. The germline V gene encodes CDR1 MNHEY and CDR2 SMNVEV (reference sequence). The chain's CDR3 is CASSFQAGEFTDTQYF. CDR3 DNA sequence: TGTGCCAGCAGTTTTCAGGCAGGGGAATTCACAGATACGCAGTATTTT.

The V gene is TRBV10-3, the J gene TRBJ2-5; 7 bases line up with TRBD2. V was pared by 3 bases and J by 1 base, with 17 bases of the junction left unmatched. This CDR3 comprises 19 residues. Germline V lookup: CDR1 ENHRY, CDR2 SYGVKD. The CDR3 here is CAISDVGTKPFGPQETQYF. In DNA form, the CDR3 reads TGTGCCATCAGTGATGTAGGGACTAAACCATTCGGGCCCCAAGAGACCCAGTACTTC.

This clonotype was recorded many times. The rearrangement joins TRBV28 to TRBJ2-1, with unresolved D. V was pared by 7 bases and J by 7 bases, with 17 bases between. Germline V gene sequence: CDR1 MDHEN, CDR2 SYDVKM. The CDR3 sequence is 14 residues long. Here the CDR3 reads CASTPRLEPNEQFF. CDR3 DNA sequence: TGTGCCAGCACCCCTCGGCTAGAACCAAATGAGCAGTTCTTC.

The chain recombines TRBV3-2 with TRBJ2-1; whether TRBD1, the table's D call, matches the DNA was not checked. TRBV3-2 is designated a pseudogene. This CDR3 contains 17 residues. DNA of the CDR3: TGTGCCAGCAGCTCCGGAAGAGGGGGAGTCCCCTACAATGAGCAGTTCTTC. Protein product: CASSSGRGGVPYNEQFF.

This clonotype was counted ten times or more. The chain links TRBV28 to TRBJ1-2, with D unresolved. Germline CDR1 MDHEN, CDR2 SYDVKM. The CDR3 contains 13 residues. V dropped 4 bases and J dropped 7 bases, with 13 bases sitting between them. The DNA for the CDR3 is TGTGCCAGCAGTTCCACTCGAAACCTTGGCTACACCTTC. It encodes CASSSTRNLGYTF.

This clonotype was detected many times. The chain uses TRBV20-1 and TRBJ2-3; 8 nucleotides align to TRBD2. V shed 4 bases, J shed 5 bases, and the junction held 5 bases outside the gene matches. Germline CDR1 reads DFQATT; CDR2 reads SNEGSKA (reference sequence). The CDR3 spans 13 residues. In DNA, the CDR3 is TGCAGTGCTACAGCGGGAGACTTAGATACGCAGTATTTT. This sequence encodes CSATAGDLDTQYF.

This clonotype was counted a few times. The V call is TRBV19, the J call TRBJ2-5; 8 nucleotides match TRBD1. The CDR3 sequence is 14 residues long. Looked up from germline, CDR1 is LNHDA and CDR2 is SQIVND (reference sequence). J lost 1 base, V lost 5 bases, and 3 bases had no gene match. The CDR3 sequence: CASSQQGVQETQYF. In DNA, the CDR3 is TGTGCCAGTAGTCAACAGGGGGTCCAAGAGACCCAGTACTTC.

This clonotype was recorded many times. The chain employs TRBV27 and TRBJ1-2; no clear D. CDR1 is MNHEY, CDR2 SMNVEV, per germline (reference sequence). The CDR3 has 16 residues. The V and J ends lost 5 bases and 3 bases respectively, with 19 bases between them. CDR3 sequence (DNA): TGTGCCAGCAGTCCACGACCAGGTCGGACCTACTATGGCTACACCTTC. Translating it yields CASSPRPGRTYYGYTF.

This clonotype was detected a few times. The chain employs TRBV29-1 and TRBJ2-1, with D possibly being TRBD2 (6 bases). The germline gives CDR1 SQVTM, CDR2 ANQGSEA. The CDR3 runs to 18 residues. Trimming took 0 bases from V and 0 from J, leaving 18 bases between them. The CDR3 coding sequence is TGCAGCGTTGAAGAGGGGGGACCTAGCTGGAGCTCCTACAATGAGCAGTTCTTC. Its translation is CSVEEGGPSWSSYNEQFF.

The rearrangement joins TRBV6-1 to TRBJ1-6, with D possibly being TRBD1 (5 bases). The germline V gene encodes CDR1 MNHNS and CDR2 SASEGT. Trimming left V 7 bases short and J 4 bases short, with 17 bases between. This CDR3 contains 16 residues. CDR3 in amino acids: CASKYLRDDYNSPLHF. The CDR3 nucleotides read TGTGCCAGCAAATACCTCCGGGACGATTATAATTCACCCCTCCACTTT.

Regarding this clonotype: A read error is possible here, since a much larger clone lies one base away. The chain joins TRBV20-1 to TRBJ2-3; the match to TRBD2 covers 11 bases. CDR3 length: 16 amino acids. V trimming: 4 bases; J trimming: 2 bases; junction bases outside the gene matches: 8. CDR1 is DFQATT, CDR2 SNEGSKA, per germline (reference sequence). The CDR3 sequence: CSAKGGLAANTDTQYF. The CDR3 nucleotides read TGCAGTGCTAAAGGGGGACTAGCGGCGAACACAGATACGCAGTATTTT.

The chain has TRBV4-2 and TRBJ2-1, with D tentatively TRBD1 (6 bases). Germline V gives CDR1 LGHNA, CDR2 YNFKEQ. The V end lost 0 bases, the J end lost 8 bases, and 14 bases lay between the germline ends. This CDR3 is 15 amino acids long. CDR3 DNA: TGTGCCAGCAGCCAAGAAGGTGGACAGCCCGATGAGCAGTTCTTC. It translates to CASSQEGGQPDEQFF.